This entry lists 17 T cell receptor beta chains sequenced from one sample in a study of blood T cell repertoires in COVID-19. Assay used: immunoSEQ multiplex PCR; TCRdb lists only in-frame clones, some missing. This table holds fewer than 90,000 clones, nearly 95% found once. The sample comprised peripheral blood. Every receptor here comes from a human donor with active COVID-19. The donor label of this sample is uncertain.

V usage is TRBV7-2 and J usage is TRBJ1-1, with 10 nucleotides matching TRBD1. J was trimmed by 5 bases and V by 4 bases; bases with no gene match: 7. The CDR3 length is 15 residues. Germline CDR1 is SGHTA and CDR2 is FQGNSA. DNA of the CDR3: TGTGCCAGCAGCTCCAGGGACAGGGGATATACTGAAGCTTTCTTT. Translated: CASSSRDRGYTEAFF.

The chain combines TRBV4-3 with TRBJ1-3; D is perhaps TRBD1 (5 bases). Looked up from germline, CDR1 is LGHNA and CDR2 is YSLEER. Trimming pared 1 base from V and 0 bases from J, leaving 13 bases between. The CDR3 is made up of 17 amino acids. The CDR3 loop reads CASSQGGGGPSGNTIYF. The DNA of the CDR3 is TGCGCCAGCAGCCAAGGGGGGGGTGGCCCCTCTGGAAACACCATATATTTT.

The rearrangement uses TRBV7-6 and TRBJ2-7; 7 nucleotides agree with TRBD1. Trimming at V came to 5 bases and at J to 5 bases, leaving 6 bases not matched to a gene. The CDR3 is 13 residues long. CDR1 and CDR2 from the germline V gene are SGHVS and FNYEAQ. The CDR3 sequence: CASSEGRGNEQYF. DNA for the CDR3: TGTGCCAGCAGCGAGGGCAGGGGGAACGAGCAGTACTTC.

This chain links TRBV6-5 with TRBJ1-6; TRBD1 matches at 9 bases. Trimming removed 2 bases from V and 10 bases from J; junction bases left unmatched: 6. Germline V gene lookup returns CDR1 MNHEY and CDR2 SVGAGI. CDR3 length equals 15 residues. CDR3 loop: CASSYTRTGASPLHF. CDR3 bases: TGTGCCAGCAGTTACACCCGGACAGGGGCCTCACCCCTCCACTTT.

This clone occurred once. The chain uses TRBV13 and TRBJ1-1, with no clear D. Per the germline V gene, CDR1 is PRHDT and CDR2 is FYEKMQ (reference sequence). The CDR3 totals 17 residues. V was pared by 5 bases and J by 3 bases, with 22 bases between. CDR3 DNA: TGTGCCAGCAGCCGATTCGGAGGAATCCTTGAGCACACTGAAGCTTTCTTT. It yields the protein CASSRFGGILEHTEAFF.

The gene calls are TRBV29-1 and TRBJ2-7; 7 bases are shared with TRBD2. The CDR3 covers 15 residues. CDR1 and CDR2 from the germline V gene are SQVTM and ANQGSEA. V lost 4 bases and J lost 6; bases outside the gene matches: 15. The CDR3 DNA follows: TGCAGCGTTGCAGTGCCCAGCGGGAACGCGGGCGAGCAGTACTTC. Its translation: CSVAVPSGNAGEQYF.

This chain's CDR3 is CASSLPSGGADEQFF. CDR3 nucleotides: TGTGCCAGCAGTCTTCCTAGCGGGGGGGCCGATGAGCAGTTCTTC. The V call is TRBV2, the J call TRBJ2-1; 12 bases match TRBD2. Germline CDR1 reads SNHLY; CDR2 reads FYNNEI. This CDR3 region has 15 residues. Germline trimming cut 5 bases from V and 8 bases from J; bases unmatched to any gene: 7.

This rearrangement joins TRBV2 to TRBJ2-7; TRBD2 agrees at 10 bases. From germline, CDR1 is SNHLY and CDR2 FYNNEI. This CDR3 is built from 15 residues. The V segment lost 6 bases and the J segment 0 bases; nucleotides outside the gene matches: 5. The CDR3 sequence is CASRWTSGPSYEQYF. For the CDR3, the DNA is TGTGCCAGCAGATGGACTAGCGGACCCTCCTACGAGCAGTACTTC.

The rearrangement uses TRBV11-3 and TRBJ2-3, with TRBD2 as a possible D gene (5 bases). Trimming shortened V by 5 bases and J by 2 bases, and 17 bases separated the two germline ends. The CDR3 runs 16 residues. Germline CDR1 and CDR2: SGHNT and YENEEA. The chain's CDR3 is CASSGTGEGDTDTQYF. The CDR3, as DNA: TGTGCCAGCAGCGGCACGGGTGAGGGAGACACAGATACGCAGTATTTT.

The chain uses TRBV4-1 and TRBJ2-3, with TRBD1 matching 8 bases. Germline loops: CDR1 MGHRA, CDR2 YSYEKL. The CDR3 covers 16 residues. Trimming at V came to 1 base and at J to 6 bases, leaving 9 bases not matched to a gene. The CDR3 region has the DNA TGCGCCAGCAGCCAAGTTTGGCAGGGGGCGGGGGATACGCAGTATTTT. Protein: CASSQVWQGAGDTQYF.

The rearrangement links TRBV7-9 to TRBJ1-6; weak D call: TRBD1 (6 bases). The CDR3 sequence is 16 residues long. Between the trimmed V and J ends, which lost 5 bases and 4 bases, there was a span of 15 bases. Germline loops: CDR1 SEHNR, CDR2 FQNEAQ (reference sequence). The CDR3 protein is CASSPAGQIYNSPLHF. Written as DNA, the CDR3 is TGTGCCAGCAGCCCCGCCGGACAGATATATAATTCACCCCTCCACTTT.

This chain links TRBV3-1 (or the pseudogene TRBV3-2) with TRBJ2-7; 8 positions agree with TRBD2. This CDR3 comprises 15 residues. J gave up 4 bases and V 4 bases, and 9 bases lay outside the gene matches. Germline CDR1 reads LGHDT; CDR2 reads YNNKEL (reference sequence). This chain's CDR3 is CASSRGAGVVYEQYF. Here the CDR3 DNA reads TGTGCCAGCAGCCGAGGAGCGGGAGTAGTATACGAGCAGTACTTC.

The chain employs TRBV5-1 and TRBJ2-1, with TRBD2 identical over 7 bases. Germline CDR1 is SGHRS and CDR2 is YFSETQ. CDR3 size: 16 residues. V trimming: 2 bases; J trimming: 8 bases; junction bases outside the gene matches: 13. Here the CDR3 reads CASSFMGRAVPDEQFF. In DNA form, the CDR3 reads TGCGCCAGCAGCTTTATGGGGAGGGCCGTTCCCGATGAGCAGTTCTTC.

This CDR3 is CASSLSGGVAEAFF. CDR3 DNA sequence: TGTGCCAGCAGTTTATCGGGGGGGGTGGCTGAAGCTTTCTTT. The V and J genes are TRBV27 and TRBJ1-1; D may be TRBD1 (5 bases). The V gene lost 0 bases and the J gene lost 6 bases, with 11 bases spanning the gap. The germline gives CDR1 MNHEY, CDR2 SMNVEV (reference sequence). This CDR3 region has 14 residues.

The chain carries TRBV13 and TRBJ1-2; D perhaps matches TRBD1 (5 bases). This CDR3 spans 15 amino acids. The V and J ends lost 2 bases and 8 bases respectively, with 18 bases between them. Germline V gene sequence: CDR1 PRHDT, CDR2 FYEKMQ (reference sequence). The CDR3 spells CASSLFGQGLRGYTF. The CDR3, as DNA: TGTGCCAGCAGCTTATTCGGTCAGGGTCTGAGGGGCTACACCTTC.

The DNA for the CDR3 is TGTGCCAGCAGCTTGGCATTCATCGCTGAAGCTTTCTTT. Translated: CASSLAFIAEAFF. The chain joins TRBV7-8 to TRBJ1-1; D is unclear. The germline gives CDR1 SGHVS, CDR2 FQNEAQ. V dropped 3 bases and J dropped 6 bases, with 11 bases sitting between them. CDR3 length: 13 residues.

This chain joins TRBV5-6 and TRBJ1-2; perhaps TRBD1 as D (6 bases). V lost 0 bases and J 0 bases, leaving 12 bases between the germline ends. The CDR3 consists of 16 residues. Germline assignment: CDR1 SGHDT and CDR2 YYEEEE. The CDR3 protein is CASSLAGRGANYGYTF. The CDR3 DNA is TGTGCCAGCAGCTTGGCCGGCAGGGGAGCTAACTATGGCTACACCTTC.